Following are 30 T cell receptor beta chains from one sample sequenced in a study of cytomegalovirus exposure and HLA in healthy donors. The PCR had 60 Vbeta and 13 Jbeta primers. Measured with immunoSEQ multiplex PCR; TCRdb has only the in-frame clones, and not every one. The table includes 90,000 to 120,000 clones, 70% to 80% detected once. Sequencing was done on a sample of PBMCs. The receptor source for this set is a woman between 40 and 55 years old in good health and CMV-seronegative.

The chain links TRBV19 to TRBJ1-1; possible D gene TRBD1, 6 bases. Looked up from germline, CDR1 is LNHDA and CDR2 is SQIVND (reference sequence). CDR3 length equals 14 residues. Deletions cut 7 bases from V and 3 bases from J, with 15 bases between. The CDR3 DNA reads as TGTGCCAGTAAGGTGGGGGCGAGGGACACTGAAGCTTTCTTT. Its protein product is CASKVGARDTEAFF.

This chain uses TRBV6-5 with TRBJ1-6; the match to TRBD1 covers 8 bases. The ends lost 5 bases at V and 7 bases at J; junction bases unmatched: 4. Germline-derived CDR1 and CDR2 are MNHEY and SVGAGI. This CDR3 comprises 14 residues. In DNA form, the CDR3 reads TGTGCCAGCAGTGGACAGGGACCCAATTCACCCCTCCACTTT. As protein: CASSGQGPNSPLHF.

V is TRBV6-5 and J is TRBJ2-3; D is uncertain. The CDR3 length is 14 residues. The V end was cut by 9 bases, the J end by 4 bases, with 17 bases between. The germline CDR1 and CDR2 sequences are MNHEY and SVGAGI. The CDR3 region is CASKTSPSADTQYF. Written as DNA, the CDR3 is TGTGCCAGTAAGACCAGCCCGAGCGCAGATACGCAGTATTTT.

This clone was recorded only once. V is TRBV18 and J is TRBJ1-5, with 9 nucleotides matching TRBD1. In germline, CDR1 is KGHSH, CDR2 LQKENI. The CDR3 is made up of 15 amino acids. After removal of 3 bases from V and 7 bases from J, the junction contained 7 bases not matched to a gene. For the CDR3, the DNA is TGTGCCAGCTCACCCGGAACAGGGGGCGGGCAGCCCCAGCATTTT. Protein product: CASSPGTGGGQPQHF.

The chain uses TRBV7-9 and TRBJ1-1; unclear D gene. V lost 5 bases to trimming and J lost 5 bases, with 18 bases between them. CDR1 SEHNR and CDR2 FQNEAQ come from the germline V gene (reference sequence). This CDR3 region has 15 residues. The CDR3 reads CASSPARGFGTEAFF. The CDR3 DNA reads TGTGCCAGCAGCCCAGCCCGCGGGTTCGGAACTGAAGCTTTCTTT.

The V call is TRBV18, the J call TRBJ1-1, with unresolved D. V shed 10 bases and J shed 4 bases, with 19 bases lying between them. Germline V gene sequence: CDR1 KGHSH, CDR2 LQKENI. The CDR3 length is 14 residues. CDR3 DNA sequence: TGTGCCACATTTCGCAGGTCGTCAGGCACTGAAGCTTTCTTT. This sequence encodes CATFRRSSGTEAFF.

The chain is built from TRBV9 and TRBJ2-7; a weak D match, TRBD1 (5 bases). Trimming took off 4 bases at V and 6 bases at J, with 14 bases between the two ends. CDR3 length: 13 residues. Germline lookup yields CDR1 SGDLS and CDR2 YYNGEE. The CDR3, as DNA: TGTGCCAGCAGCCAAGTAGGGGCTGGCGAGCAGTACTTC. Encoded protein: CASSQVGAGEQYF.

The rearrangement uses TRBV28 and TRBJ2-7; unclear D gene. The length of the CDR3 is 19 residues. Per germline, CDR1 MDHEN and CDR2 SYDVKM. V dropped 7 bases and J dropped 2 bases, with 30 bases sitting between them. Written as DNA, the CDR3 is TGTGCCAGCACATCCGAATTGTCAGCGAGGCGAGGTAGAGCCTACGAGCAGTACTTC. This gives the protein CASTSELSARRGRAYEQYF.

The chain recombines TRBV6-5 with TRBJ2-7; the match to TRBD1 covers 7 bases. The CDR3 is made up of 14 amino acids. The germline CDR1 and CDR2 sequences are MNHEY and SVGAGI. Trimming removed 8 bases from V and 1 base from J; junction bases left unmatched: 8. The DNA for the CDR3 is TGTGCCAGCCGGGCAGGGGGAAGGTCCTACGAGCAGTACTTC. Translating it yields CASRAGGRSYEQYF.

The gene calls are TRBV6-5 and TRBJ1-2, with D possibly being TRBD1 (6 bases). V lost 0 bases to trimming and J lost 6 bases, with 14 bases between them. CDR3 length: 15 amino acids. Per germline, CDR1 MNHEY and CDR2 SVGAGI. The CDR3 spells CASSYSQRGADGYTF. The CDR3 DNA follows: TGTGCCAGCAGTTACTCGCAGCGGGGGGCGGATGGCTACACCTTC.

About this clone: Relative to the germline gene, one junction end is altered; a read error may explain this. The chain carries TRBV7-9 and TRBJ1-2, with D hard to call. Per germline, CDR1 SEHNR and CDR2 FQNEAQ (reference sequence). CDR3 size: 11 residues. The CDR3 region has the DNA TGTTCCAGCAGCTCCCCGGGTGGCTACACCTTC. Translated: CSSSSPGGYTF.

CDR3 DNA: TGTGCCAGCAGCGCCGGAGACAGAACCCAAGAGACCCAGTACTTC. This translates into CASSAGDRTQETQYF. The rearrangement links TRBV9 to TRBJ2-5; D perhaps matches TRBD1 (5 bases). V lost 3 bases to trimming and J lost 1 base, with 13 bases between them. The germline CDR1 and CDR2 sequences are SGDLS and YYNGEE. This CDR3 region has 15 residues.

This clone was recorded only once. The chain carries TRBV5-4 and TRBJ2-1, with 8 positions matching TRBD2. The CDR3 is made up of 17 amino acids. Per the germline V gene, CDR1 is SGHNT and CDR2 is YYREEE (reference sequence). V dropped 4 bases and J dropped 0; count of bases not matched to a gene: 9. The CDR3 bases are TGTGCCAGCAGCCGGGGGGGTGTACTAGCCTCCTACAATGAGCAGTTCTTC. It yields the protein CASSRGGVLASYNEQFF.

The chain carries TRBV7-2 and TRBJ2-1, with D uncertain. The CDR3 length is 13 residues. Deletions cut 5 bases from V and 7 bases from J, with 12 bases between. Looked up from germline, CDR1 is SGHTA and CDR2 is FQGNSA. The CDR3 nucleotides read TGTGCCAGCAGCCAGGTCAGTAAGAATGAGCAGTTCTTC. It translates to CASSQVSKNEQFF.

The chain uses TRBV9 and TRBJ2-5; the D gene is possibly TRBD1 (5 bases). This CDR3 is built from 13 residues. The V end was cut by 1 base, the J end by 3 bases, with 7 bases between. Germline V CDR1 and CDR2: SGDLS, YYNGEE. CDR3 sequence reads: CASSVKGEETQYF. The CDR3 coding sequence is TGTGCCAGCAGCGTAAAAGGGGAAGAGACCCAGTACTTC.

This chain joins TRBV4-3 and TRBJ1-2; weak D call: TRBD1 (5 bases). V was pared by 3 bases and J by 8 bases, with 19 bases between. The germline gives CDR1 LGHNA, CDR2 YSLEER. The CDR3 extends over 15 amino acids. In DNA, the CDR3 is TGCGCCAGCAGCCACCCCGGGCAGGGTGCGGGGGGCTACACCTTC. Its protein is CASSHPGQGAGGYTF.

The V gene is TRBV6-5, the J gene TRBJ2-7, with TRBD1 matching 7 bases. The CDR3 contains 12 residues. V was clipped by 6 bases and J by 2 bases; unmatched bases: 1. CDR1 and CDR2 from the germline V gene are MNHEY and SVGAGI. The CDR3 sequence is CASRQGTYEQYF. The CDR3 nucleotides read TGTGCCAGCAGACAGGGGACCTACGAGCAGTACTTC.

The CDR3 loop is CASSLGGHRNALGSEYF. DNA for the CDR3: TGCGCCAGCAGCTTGGGGGGTCACAGGAATGCCCTCGGGTCGGAGTACTTC. V gene TRBV5-1 combines with J gene TRBJ2-5; TRBD1 is a possible D gene (5 bases). Trimming shortened V by 0 bases and J by 12 bases, and 27 bases separated the two germline ends. This CDR3 is 17 amino acids long. Germline assignment: CDR1 SGHRS and CDR2 YFSETQ.

This clone has only one observation. The rearrangement links TRBV10-3 to TRBJ1-1; TRBD1 matches at 11 bases. Germline values: CDR1 ENHRY, CDR2 SYGVKD. The junction had 5 bases not matched to a gene; V was cut back by 2 bases and J by 12 bases. This CDR3 contains 13 residues. In DNA form, the CDR3 reads TGTGCCATCAGTGAGGGGGACAGGGGGAAGACTTTCTTT. Encoded protein: CAISEGDRGKTFF.

This clone has a single count. This sequence joins TRBV7-9 and TRBJ2-1, with 7 bases identical to TRBD1. Germline V gene lookup returns CDR1 SEHNR and CDR2 FQNEAQ (reference sequence). This CDR3 comprises 15 residues. The trim removed 5 bases at V and 0 bases at J, leaving 4 bases unmatched. Written as DNA, the CDR3 is TGTGCCAGCAGCCCGGACAGGCTCTCCTACAATGAGCAGTTCTTC. The encoded protein is CASSPDRLSYNEQFF.

This clone was seen only once. This chain uses TRBV4-3 with TRBJ1-1; 7 bases fit TRBD1. Trimming cost V 4 bases and J 0 bases; bases outside gene matches: 2. The CDR3 runs 14 residues. CDR1 and CDR2 from the germline V gene are LGHNA and YSLEER. The CDR3 region is CASSPGQLNTEAFF. CDR3 in DNA: TGCGCCAGCAGCCCGGGACAGCTGAACACTGAAGCTTTCTTT.

The rearrangement joins TRBV27 to TRBJ2-1, with D perhaps matching TRBD1 (6 bases). This CDR3 spans 12 amino acids. With 2 bases removed from V and 10 bases from J, the gap between germline ends came to 9 bases. Germline assignment: CDR1 MNHEY and CDR2 SMNVEV (reference sequence). The CDR3 sequence: CASSLVGTEQFF. For the CDR3, the DNA is TGTGCCAGCAGTTTAGTTGGGACAGAGCAGTTCTTC.

The rearrangement uses TRBV10-3 and TRBJ2-7, with TRBD1 matching 9 bases. CDR1 and CDR2 (germline): ENHRY, SYGVKD. CDR3 length: 12 residues. V lost 8 bases, J lost 7 bases, and 6 bases stayed unmatched. CDR3 nucleotides: TGTGCCATCGGAGGGACAGGGCAGGAGCAGTACTTC. Its translation is CAIGGTGQEQYF.

The sample holds one count of this clone. V usage is TRBV19 and J usage is TRBJ2-3, with D tentatively TRBD1 (5 bases). This CDR3 region has 14 residues. With 5 bases removed from V and 4 bases from J, the gap between germline ends came to 13 bases. Germline CDR1 reads LNHDA; CDR2 reads SQIVND (reference sequence). CDR3 sequence reads: CASSPTATSDTQYF. In DNA form, the CDR3 reads TGTGCCAGTAGTCCGACAGCCACTTCAGATACGCAGTATTTT.

The V call is TRBV6-5, the J call TRBJ1-1; no reliable D call. Between the trimmed V and J ends, which lost 2 bases and 0 bases, there was a span of 10 bases. Per germline, CDR1 MNHEY and CDR2 SVGAGI. The CDR3 loop spans 15 amino acids. CDR3 residues: CASSYGLTMNTEAFF. DNA for the CDR3: TGTGCCAGCAGTTACGGTCTTACTATGAACACTGAAGCTTTCTTT.

CDR3 loop: CASSPTRTSLITGELFF. The CDR3 DNA is TGTGCCAGCAGTCCTACCCGGACTAGCTTAATCACCGGGGAGCTGTTTTTT. The rearrangement links TRBV28 to TRBJ2-2, with 8 bases fitting TRBD2. Germline V gene sequence: CDR1 MDHEN, CDR2 SYDVKM. CDR3 length equals 17 residues. V dropped 5 bases and J dropped 4; count of bases not matched to a gene: 12.

This clone was picked up a small number of times. This rearrangement joins TRBV27 to TRBJ2-5; 8 bases fit TRBD2. The germline V gene encodes CDR1 MNHEY and CDR2 SMNVEV (reference sequence). V lost 2 bases to trimming and J lost 5 bases; unmatched junction nucleotides: 4. CDR3 length equals 14 residues. The CDR3, as DNA: TGTGCCAGCAGTTTAACCCGGGGGGGGGAGACCCAGTACTTC. This encodes CASSLTRGGETQYF.

CDR3 region: CASSIGGSEAFF. CDR3 nucleotides: TGTGCCAGTAGTATCGGGGGGTCGGAAGCTTTCTTT. The chain recombines TRBV19 with TRBJ1-1, with D possibly matching TRBD1 (5 bases). The CDR3 spans 12 residues. The V gene lost 3 bases and the J gene lost 8 bases, with 10 bases spanning the gap. In germline, CDR1 is LNHDA, CDR2 SQIVND (reference sequence). The whole variable domain, filled in from reference TRBV19 and TRBJ1-1, reads DGGITQSPKYLFRKEGQNVTLSCEQNLNHDAMYWYRQDPGQGLRLIYYSQIVNDFQKGDIAEGYSVSREKKESFPLTVTSAQKNPTAFYLCASSIGGSEAFFGQGTRLTVV.

V usage is TRBV6-6 and J usage is TRBJ2-7; TRBD1 matches 8 bases. The junction had 9 bases not matched to a gene; V was cut back by 8 bases and J by 6 bases. This CDR3 has 13 residues. CDR1 is MNHNY, CDR2 SVGAGI, per germline (reference sequence). The CDR3 sequence is CASRQGSEGEQYF. CDR3 nucleotides: TGTGCCAGCCGACAGGGGAGTGAGGGCGAGCAGTACTTC.

As regards this clone: Different DNA sequences within this sample yield the same CDR3. The J gene is TRBJ2-4, the V gene TRBV4-3; 10 nucleotides match TRBD2. Germline-derived CDR1 and CDR2 are LGHNA and YSLEER. This CDR3 contains 17 residues. The V and J ends lost 1 base and 0 bases, in that order; junction bases with no gene match: 3. The DNA for the CDR3 is TGCGCCAGCAGCCAAGCCCGGACTAGCGGAGCCAAAAACATTCAGTACTTC. Translated: CASSQARTSGAKNIQYF.